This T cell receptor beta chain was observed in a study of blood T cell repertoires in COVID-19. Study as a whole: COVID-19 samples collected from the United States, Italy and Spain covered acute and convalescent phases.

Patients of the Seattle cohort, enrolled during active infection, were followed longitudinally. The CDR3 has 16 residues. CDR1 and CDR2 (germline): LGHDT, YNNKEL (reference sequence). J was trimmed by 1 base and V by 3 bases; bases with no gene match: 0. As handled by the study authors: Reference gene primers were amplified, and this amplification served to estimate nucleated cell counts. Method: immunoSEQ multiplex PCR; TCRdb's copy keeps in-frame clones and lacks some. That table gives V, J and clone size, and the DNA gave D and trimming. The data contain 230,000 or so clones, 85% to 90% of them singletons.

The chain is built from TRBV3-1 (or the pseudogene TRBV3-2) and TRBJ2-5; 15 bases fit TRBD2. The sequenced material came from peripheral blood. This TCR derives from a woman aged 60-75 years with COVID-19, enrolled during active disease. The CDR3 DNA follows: TGTGCCAGCAGCCAGGGACTAGCGGGGGGCCAAGAGACCCAGTACTTC. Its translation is CASSQGLAGGQETQYF.